The text below deals with one T cell receptor beta chain. No antigen is known for it. After removal of 7 bases from V and 1 base from J, the junction contained 10 bases not matched to a gene. The CDR3 is made up of 17 amino acids. CDR1 and CDR2 from the germline V gene are SEHNR and FQNEAQ (reference sequence). Here immunoSEQ multiplex PCR was the method, and the copy in TCRdb shows in-frame clones only, minus some. This sample has about 49,000 clones; 85% to 95% occur once, and the top ten carry 7.8%. The data belong to a study of cytomegalovirus exposure and HLA in healthy donors. Findings of the study overall: The study labeled 164 TCR beta chains cytomegalovirus-associated. In vitro, a few CMV-associated chains proved specific for CMV antigens. The classifier reportedly diagnosed cytomegalovirus status with high specificity and sensitivity. Subsequent analysis revealed that first-cohort TCR clusters tended to co-occur in the 130 or so validation repertoires.

V is TRBV7-9 and J is TRBJ2-3; TRBD2 matches at 11 bases. Sequencing was done on a sample of PBMCs. This TCR was sampled from a woman under 30 in good health and CMV-seropositive. In DNA, the CDR3 is TGTGCCAGCACCGTGGTGGTGGGACTAGCGGGCACAGATACGCAGTATTTT. It specifies CASTVVVGLAGTDTQYF.